Shown below are 28 T cell receptor beta chains from a single sample sequenced in a study of cytomegalovirus exposure and HLA in healthy donors. The PCR used 60 Vbeta and 13 Jbeta primers. This table comes from immunoSEQ multiplex PCR, and its TCRdb copy is limited to in-frame clones, with some not included. The table lists about 260,000 clones, 84% of them singletons, with 1.5% to 2.5% in the top ten. The sample taken for sequencing was PBMCs. All receptors come from a woman in her 40s in good health and CMV-seropositive.

The CDR3: CASSSTGPETQYF. The CDR3 nucleotides are TGTGCCAGCAGTTCAACAGGGCCCGAGACCCAGTACTTC. The rearrangement joins TRBV2 to TRBJ2-5; weak D call: TRBD1 (6 bases). The CDR3 extends over 13 amino acids. Germline V gene data show CDR1 as SNHLY and CDR2 as FYNNEI. V lost 5 bases and J lost 5, with 12 bases in between.

The chain carries TRBV15 and TRBJ2-7, with 9 positions matching TRBD1. J lost 2 bases, V lost 4 bases, and 6 bases had no gene match. The CDR3 is made up of 15 amino acids. Germline V gene data show CDR1 as LNHNV and CDR2 as YYDKDF (reference sequence). In DNA, the CDR3 is TGTGCCACCAGCACCGGGGGACAGGGTACCTACGAGCAGTACTTC. This translates into CATSTGGQGTYEQYF.

The chain links TRBV5-6 to TRBJ1-2, with a possible D match to TRBD1 (6 bases). The CDR3 length is 14 residues. Trimming removed 0 bases at V and 4 bases at J, with 10 bases between. Germline assignment: CDR1 SGHDT and CDR2 YYEEEE. CDR3 bases: TGTGCCAGCAGCTTGGTCCAGGGGTCCTATGGCTACACCTTC. It yields the protein CASSLVQGSYGYTF. The full variable domain, in which reference TRBV5-6 and TRBJ1-2 provide the parts outside the CDR3, is DAGVTQSPTHLIKTRGQQVTLRCSPKSGHDTVSWYQQALGQGPQFIFQYYEEEERQRGNFPDRFSGHQFPNYSSELNVNALLLGDSALYLCASSLVQGSYGYTFGSGTRLTVV.

The CDR3 spells CAWSRQGNTEAFF. The CDR3 nucleotides read TGTGCCTGGAGTAGACAGGGGAACACTGAAGCTTTCTTT. The gene calls are TRBV30 and TRBJ1-1; 7 bases are shared with TRBD1. The V segment lost 2 bases and the J segment 1 base; nucleotides outside the gene matches: 1. CDR3 length: 13 residues. Germline loops: CDR1 GTSNPN, CDR2 SVGIG (reference sequence).

The chain employs TRBV5-1 and TRBJ2-1; maybe TRBD1 (6 bases). The CDR3 runs 14 residues. V lost 2 bases to trimming and J lost 9 bases, with 15 bases between them. From germline, CDR1 is SGHRS and CDR2 YFSETQ. The CDR3 spells CASSFNRDIGEQFF. CDR3 bases: TGCGCCAGCAGCTTTAACCGGGACATAGGTGAGCAGTTCTTC. Full variable domain (outside the CDR3, taken from reference TRBV5-1 and TRBJ2-1): KAGVTQTPRYLIKTRGQQVTLSCSPISGHRSVSWYQQTPGQGLQFLFEYFSETQRNKGNFPGRFSGRQFSNSRSEMNVSTLELGDSALYLCASSFNRDIGEQFFGPGTRLTVL.

This clone was seen once. This sequence joins TRBV15 and TRBJ1-6, with D uncertain. Germline CDR1 reads LNHNV; CDR2 reads YYDKDF (reference sequence). V lost 0 bases and J lost 7, with 10 bases in between. The CDR3 is 15 amino acids. Written as DNA, the CDR3 is TGTGCCACCAGCAGAGATCTCCCGGTAAATTCACCCCTCCACTTT. It yields the protein CATSRDLPVNSPLHF.

The CDR3 here is CASSFERMTGATYNSPLHF. For the CDR3, the DNA is TGTGCCAGCAGCTTCGAAAGGATGACAGGGGCGACCTATAATTCACCCCTCCACTTT. The V gene is TRBV7-8, the J gene TRBJ1-6; 8 bases match TRBD1. The CDR3 length is 19 residues. J gave up 2 bases and V 3 bases, and 12 bases lay outside the gene matches. From germline, CDR1 is SGHVS and CDR2 FQNEAQ.

This clone was observed once. The chain carries TRBV6-1 and TRBJ2-7; D possibly corresponds to TRBD1 (6 bases). The CDR3 has 17 residues. Germline values: CDR1 MNHNS, CDR2 SASEGT. Trimming left V 3 bases short and J 4 bases short, with 22 bases between. This CDR3 is CASSDLINRVSAYEQYF. The CDR3 bases are TGTGCCAGCAGTGATTTAATTAACAGGGTTTCGGCGTACGAGCAGTACTTC.

This clone was observed a single time. The J gene is TRBJ1-1, the V gene TRBV4-2; possible D gene TRBD1, 5 bases. Germline V gene lookup returns CDR1 LGHNA and CDR2 YNFKEQ. V lost 1 base, J lost 11 bases, and 17 bases lay in between. The CDR3 contains 14 residues. DNA for the CDR3: TGTGCCAGCAGCCAAGCGGTCCAGGGTCGTTCGGCTTTCTTT. It yields the protein CASSQAVQGRSAFF.

CDR3 residues: CASSSLLAVGSYEQYF. The CDR3, as DNA: TGTGCCAGCAGCTCATTGCTAGCTGTCGGCTCCTACGAGCAGTACTTC. The chain joins TRBV11-2 to TRBJ2-7, with TRBD2 as a possible D gene (5 bases). The CDR3 runs to 16 residues. In germline, CDR1 is SGHAT, CDR2 FQNNGV. Trimming took off 4 bases at V and 0 bases at J, with 16 bases between the two ends.

DNA for the CDR3: TGCAGCGTTTCTCCTGGGACCCAGGGGTCCTACGAGCAGTACTTC. Translating gives CSVSPGTQGSYEQYF. The V and J genes are TRBV29-1 and TRBJ2-7, with D perhaps TRBD1 (6 bases). Germline-derived CDR1 and CDR2 are SQVTM and ANQGSEA. The CDR3 loop spans 15 amino acids. V lost 5 bases, J lost 1 base, and 18 bases lay in between.

The DNA of the CDR3 is TGTGCCATCGGGCAGGGCATTTCCACTGAAGCTTTCTTT. It codes for CAIGQGISTEAFF. The V call is TRBV10-3, the J call TRBJ1-1; the D gene is possibly TRBD1 (5 bases). With 8 bases removed from V and 4 bases from J, the gap between germline ends came to 14 bases. This CDR3 is built from 13 residues. CDR1 and CDR2 from the germline V gene are ENHRY and SYGVKD.

This clone was observed a single time. The rearrangement uses TRBV6-6 and TRBJ1-2; tentative D call: TRBD1 (6 bases). Looked up from germline, CDR1 is MNHNY and CDR2 is SVGAGI (reference sequence). Trimming shortened V by 6 bases and J by 6 bases, and 11 bases separated the two germline ends. This CDR3 is 12 amino acids long. The CDR3 nucleotides read TGTGCCAGCAGGTACGCAGGGGATGGCTACACCTTC. Protein sequence: CASRYAGDGYTF.

This clone was counted once. The chain couples TRBV7-2 to TRBJ2-7, with 8 bases identical to TRBD1. This CDR3 region has 15 residues. V dropped 5 bases and J dropped 4; count of bases not matched to a gene: 10. CDR1 is SGHTA, CDR2 FQGNSA, per germline. Here the CDR3 DNA reads TGTGCCAGCAGCGTAAAGGGGACAGGAGCTTACGAGCAGTACTTC. It yields the protein CASSVKGTGAYEQYF.

The chain employs TRBV4-2 and TRBJ2-7; TRBD2 might be the D (5 bases). The CDR3 is 17 residues long. The germline gives CDR1 LGHNA, CDR2 YNFKEQ. Trimming removed 1 base from V and 3 bases from J, with 19 bases in between. The CDR3 region is CASSQGDKWESLYEQYF. The CDR3 nucleotides are TGTGCCAGCAGCCAAGGCGACAAGTGGGAGTCTCTCTACGAGCAGTACTTC.

This chain uses TRBV7-9 with TRBJ2-2; 8 bases fit TRBD2. With 5 bases clipped from V and 4 bases from J, the junction kept 6 bases outside the gene matches. Germline CDR1 SEHNR, CDR2 FQNEAQ (reference sequence). The CDR3 is made up of 15 amino acids. CDR3 sequence (DNA): TGTGCCAGCAGCCTCAAAAGCGGGAGCACCGGGGAGCTGTTTTTT. This encodes CASSLKSGSTGELFF.

The chain is built from TRBV19 and TRBJ1-6, with D possibly being TRBD1 (6 bases). This CDR3 is built from 14 residues. Trimming removed 3 bases at V and 10 bases at J, with 13 bases between. Per germline, CDR1 LNHDA and CDR2 SQIVND (reference sequence). CDR3 protein: CASSMGGHRSPLHF. The CDR3 nucleotides read TGTGCCAGTAGTATGGGGGGGCATCGGTCACCCCTCCACTTT.

V and J are TRBV29-1 and TRBJ2-2; 12 nucleotides match TRBD1. This CDR3 region has 15 residues. Germline assignment: CDR1 SQVTM and CDR2 ANQGSEA. Trimming removed 7 bases from V and 7 bases from J; junction bases left unmatched: 10. The CDR3 sequence: CSATGTGGRIGELFF. DNA for the CDR3: TGCAGCGCGACCGGGACAGGGGGCAGGATCGGGGAGCTGTTTTTT.

Details on this clone: A read error may account for a junction end that differs from germline. The rearrangement joins TRBV7-9 to TRBJ1-5; 8 bases are shared with TRBD1. CDR1 is SEHNR and CDR2 is FQNEAQ in the germline V gene (reference sequence). CDR3 size: 16 residues. The CDR3 here is CSSSSAGGIKDQPQHF. CDR3 DNA sequence: TGTTCCAGCAGCTCAGCAGGGGGCATTAAGGATCAGCCCCAGCATTTT.

Notes on this clone: Different DNA sequences within this sample yield the same CDR3. This chain joins TRBV30 and TRBJ1-5, with a weak D call TRBD1 (5 bases). The CDR3 is 13 residues long. Germline values: CDR1 GTSNPN, CDR2 SVGIG (reference sequence). The V and J ends lost 2 bases and 1 base respectively, with 6 bases between them. CDR3 in amino acids: CAWSRQSNQPQHF. Here the CDR3 DNA reads TGTGCCTGGAGTCGACAGAGCAATCAGCCCCAGCATTTT.

The genes are TRBV7-9 and TRBJ1-5, with D maybe TRBD1 (6 bases). This CDR3 has 14 amino acids. V was pared by 5 bases and J by 6 bases, with 14 bases between. Germline-derived CDR1 and CDR2 are SEHNR and FQNEAQ (reference sequence). CDR3 amino acids: CASSLGGGPQPQHF. The CDR3 region has the DNA TGTGCCAGCAGCCTCGGGGGGGGCCCTCAGCCCCAGCATTTT.

V usage is TRBV4-1 and J usage is TRBJ2-1; possible D gene TRBD2, 5 bases. Trimming stripped 0 bases from V and 4 bases from J, with 16 bases between. The CDR3 is 17 residues long. CDR1 is MGHRA, CDR2 YSYEKL, per germline. DNA for the CDR3: TGCGCCAGCAGCCAAGATCAGTCGGCGGGTTTGTACAATGAGCAGTTCTTC. It translates to CASSQDQSAGLYNEQFF.

J is TRBJ1-2 and V is TRBV7-2; 7 nucleotides match TRBD1. After removal of 7 bases from V and 2 bases from J, the junction contained 13 bases not matched to a gene. This CDR3 region has 16 residues. CDR1 is SGHTA and CDR2 is FQGNSA in the germline V gene. This CDR3 is CASTPIPIQGNYGYTF. In nucleotides, the CDR3 is TGTGCCAGCACCCCTATCCCCATACAGGGGAACTATGGCTACACCTTC.

The chain joins TRBV27 to TRBJ2-7; 9 nucleotides line up with TRBD1. Germline-derived CDR1 and CDR2 are MNHEY and SMNVEV (reference sequence). With 6 bases clipped from V and 2 bases from J, the junction kept 2 bases outside the gene matches. This CDR3 has 13 amino acids. The CDR3 here is CASRDRGTYEQYF. CDR3 DNA: TGTGCCAGCAGGGACAGGGGAACCTACGAGCAGTACTTC.

V gene TRBV28 combines with J gene TRBJ2-7; 9 positions agree with TRBD1. CDR3 length equals 15 residues. Germline loops: CDR1 MDHEN, CDR2 SYDVKM. The junction had 6 bases not matched to a gene; V was cut back by 2 bases and J by 4 bases. In DNA form, the CDR3 reads TGTGCCAGCAGTTTAACCGGGACAGGGCCTTACGAGCAGTACTTC. Its translation is CASSLTGTGPYEQYF.

The gene calls are TRBV19 and TRBJ2-5; weak D call: TRBD1 (5 bases). The V end lost 3 bases, the J end lost 4 bases, and 9 bases lay between the germline ends. This CDR3 contains 13 residues. Germline CDR1 and CDR2: LNHDA and SQIVND (reference sequence). CDR3 bases: TGTGCCAGTAGTATTGGGGCAGCAGAGACCCAGTACTTC. It is translated as CASSIGAAETQYF.

The chain employs TRBV5-1 and TRBJ2-3, with 10 bases matching TRBD2. The ends lost 6 bases at V and 1 base at J; junction bases unmatched: 8. From germline, CDR1 is SGHRS and CDR2 YFSETQ. The length of the CDR3 is 16 residues. The CDR3 region is CASKLDGTSGTDTQYF. For the CDR3, the DNA is TGCGCCAGCAAGCTTGATGGGACTAGCGGCACAGATACGCAGTATTTT.

The V and J genes are TRBV9 and TRBJ2-7; 12 bases agree with TRBD1. V was pared by 3 bases and J by 7 bases, with 20 bases of the junction left unmatched. The CDR3 is 19 amino acids. Germline CDR1 and CDR2: SGDLS and YYNGEE. CDR3 in amino acids: CASSARSTVGTGGSGEQYF. The CDR3 bases are TGTGCCAGCAGCGCACGTAGTACCGTAGGGACAGGGGGCTCGGGAGAGCAGTACTTC.